This T cell receptor (beta chain) was identified during a study of cytomegalovirus exposure and HLA in healthy donors. Points on this clone: Its antigen is still unknown.

Findings and caveats of the study: Confirmation in vitro established that a few CMV-associated chains were specific for CMV antigens.

The PCR made use of 60 Vbeta and 13 Jbeta primers. Clones were read by immunoSEQ multiplex PCR, and TCRdb kept only the in-frame ones, dropping some. The sample lists about 130,000 clones, roughly 17% seen once, with approximately 2.6% in the top ten. The CDR3 covers 14 residues. V lost 4 bases, J lost 4 bases, and 5 bases stayed unmatched. The V gene's germline CDR1 is SGHRS and CDR2 YFSETQ. The sequence came from a female donor in good health and CMV-seropositive. The sequenced material came from PBMCs. The rearrangement links TRBV5-1 to TRBJ2-3; 8 bases line up with TRBD2. The CDR3 coding sequence is TGCGCCAGCAGCCCGGGACTAGATCCAGATACGCAGTATTTT. Encoded protein: CASSPGLDPDTQYF.